One and the same sample provided the 16 T cell receptor beta chains below, sequenced in a study of blood T cell repertoires in COVID-19. The assay was immunoSEQ multiplex PCR, and TCRdb's table has in-frame clones only and misses some. The sample consists of about 150,000 clones, around 84% of them appearing once. Source material: peripheral blood. These receptors all come from an older man with acute or convalescent COVID-19.

This chain links TRBV15 with TRBJ2-3; possibly TRBD1 for D (6 bases). Germline values: CDR1 LNHNV, CDR2 YYDKDF (reference sequence). The germline V and J ends were trimmed by 0 bases and 0 bases, with 16 bases remaining between them. This CDR3 has 18 residues. CDR3 DNA: TGTGCCACCAGCAGAGATGACTTGGGACACCGGAGCACAGATACGCAGTATTTT. Amino acids: CATSRDDLGHRSTDTQYF.

The V gene is TRBV4-1, the J gene TRBJ2-1, with D possibly being TRBD2 (5 bases). The V and J ends lost 0 bases and 5 bases respectively, with 11 bases between them. CDR3 length: 15 residues. The germline CDR1 and CDR2 sequences are MGHRA and YSYEKL. CDR3 residues: CASSQDGGYDNEQFF. In DNA, the CDR3 is TGCGCCAGCAGCCAAGATGGAGGCTACGACAATGAGCAGTTCTTC.

The chain combines TRBV3-1 (or the pseudogene TRBV3-2) with TRBJ2-3, with 15 bases that match TRBD2. V gave up 4 bases and J gave up 6 bases; unmatched junction bases: 5. This CDR3 is built from 16 residues. Per the germline V gene, CDR1 is LGHDT and CDR2 is YNNKEL (reference sequence). CDR3 region: CASSPGLAGGGDTQYF. The CDR3 nucleotides read TGTGCCAGCAGCCCGGGACTAGCGGGGGGTGGTGATACGCAGTATTTT.

This clone was counted only a few times. The gene calls are TRBV5-4 and TRBJ2-5; TRBD2 aligns across 7 bases. The length of the CDR3 is 14 residues. J lost 6 bases, V lost 0 bases, and 5 bases had no gene match. Germline CDR1 SGHNT, CDR2 YYREEE (reference sequence). CDR3: CASSLDGGGKTQYF. CDR3 coding DNA: TGTGCCAGCAGCTTGGATGGGGGAGGGAAGACCCAGTACTTC.

The V call is TRBV29-1, the J call TRBJ2-6; D not resolved. CDR1 and CDR2 from the germline V gene are SQVTM and ANQGSEA. The CDR3 is 16 amino acids. The V gene lost 0 bases and the J gene lost 0 bases, with 9 bases spanning the gap. CDR3 DNA: TGCAGCGTTGAAGATACAGCTTACTCTGGGGCCAACGTCCTGACTTTC. Encoded protein: CSVEDTAYSGANVLTF.

The chain joins TRBV4-1 to TRBJ2-5; D is perhaps TRBD2 (6 bases). The length of the CDR3 is 14 residues. Looked up from germline, CDR1 is MGHRA and CDR2 is YSYEKL. Trimming left V 4 bases short and J 1 base short, with 10 bases between. The CDR3 is CASSLYGGQETQYF. CDR3 in DNA: TGCGCCAGCAGCCTCTACGGGGGCCAAGAGACCCAGTACTTC.

The V gene is TRBV2, the J gene TRBJ2-3; D unclear. CDR3 length equals 15 residues. V shed 6 bases and J shed 0 bases, with 13 bases lying between them. Per the germline V gene, CDR1 is SNHLY and CDR2 is FYNNEI. The CDR3 DNA sequence: TGTGCCAGCAGCACCCTTGTAACTAGCACAGATACGCAGTATTTT. Its translation: CASSTLVTSTDTQYF.

The genes are TRBV6-5 and TRBJ1-2; the match to TRBD1 covers 8 bases. Germline CDR1 is MNHEY and CDR2 is SVGAGI. CDR3 size: 14 residues. V was clipped by 6 bases and J by 2 bases; unmatched bases: 5. This CDR3 is CASRGTGGNYGYTF. The DNA of the CDR3 is TGTGCCAGCAGGGGAACAGGGGGGAACTATGGCTACACCTTC.

The V call is TRBV6-5, the J call TRBJ2-7; TRBD1 is a possible D gene (6 bases). The germline V gene encodes CDR1 MNHEY and CDR2 SVGAGI. The CDR3 contains 12 residues. V was cut by 6 bases and J by 3 bases, with 9 bases left in between. The CDR3: CASSPQGYEQYF. Here the CDR3 DNA reads TGTGCCAGCAGCCCACAGGGCTACGAGCAGTACTTC.

This rearrangement joins TRBV3-1 (or the pseudogene TRBV3-2) to TRBJ2-7, with TRBD1 matching 12 bases. Unmatched junction bases numbered 8, after V lost 2 bases and J lost 6 bases. The CDR3 contains 16 residues. Germline V gene lookup returns CDR1 LGHDT and CDR2 YNNKEL (reference sequence). CDR3 amino acids: CASSQWLAGQGAEQYF. The CDR3 DNA reads TGTGCCAGCAGCCAATGGCTAGCGGGACAGGGGGCCGAGCAGTACTTC.

This clone was observed a single time. The chain uses TRBV25-1 and TRBJ2-5; TRBD1 aligns across 7 bases. V lost 6 bases, J lost 5 bases, and 12 bases stayed unmatched. This CDR3 has 15 residues. Germline loops: CDR1 MGHDK, CDR2 SYGVNS. This chain's CDR3 is CASSPRQGTWETQYF. As DNA, the CDR3 is TGTGCCAGCAGCCCCCGACAGGGAACCTGGGAGACCCAGTACTTC.

In its sample, this clone was seen once. The rearrangement links TRBV5-1 to TRBJ2-7; maybe TRBD1 (6 bases). The CDR3 extends over 13 amino acids. Trimming stripped 7 bases from V and 5 bases from J, with 16 bases between. Germline V gives CDR1 SGHRS, CDR2 YFSETQ. The CDR3 nucleotides are TGCGCCAGCGGAAAAACAGGGCTGGACGAGCAGTACTTC. It translates to CASGKTGLDEQYF.

In this sample, this clone turned up a few times. This sequence joins TRBV6-5 and TRBJ1-1; D remains ambiguous. Trimming left V 7 bases short and J 4 bases short, with 13 bases between. The CDR3 consists of 13 residues. CDR1 MNHEY and CDR2 SVGAGI come from the germline V gene. The CDR3 bases are TGTGCCAGCATCAACGAGGGTGTCACTGAAGCTTTCTTT. Translated, it gives CASINEGVTEAFF.

The rearrangement joins TRBV5-8 to TRBJ1-6; 12 bases agree with TRBD1. There are 14 residues in the CDR3. Per germline, CDR1 SGHTS and CDR2 YDEGEE. The junction had 2 bases not matched to a gene; V was cut back by 4 bases and J by 9 bases. This CDR3 reads CASSKGQGASPLHF. The CDR3 DNA is TGTGCCAGCAGCAAGGGACAGGGGGCTTCACCCCTCCACTTT.

The CDR3 loop reads CASGMGGESPLHF. The CDR3 region has the DNA TGTGCCAGCGGAATGGGAGGGGAATCACCCCTCCACTTT. The chain carries TRBV6-5 and TRBJ1-6; perhaps TRBD1 as D (5 bases). The germline V gene encodes CDR1 MNHEY and CDR2 SVGAGI. V lost 8 bases, J lost 10 bases, and 15 bases lay in between. The CDR3 is 13 residues long.

The rearrangement joins TRBV7-2 to TRBJ1-1; D not resolved. Germline loops: CDR1 SGHTA, CDR2 FQGNSA. V lost 1 base to trimming and J lost 1 base, with 7 bases between them. The length of the CDR3 is 14 residues. The CDR3 loop is CASSLVRGNTEAFF. In nucleotides, the CDR3 is TGTGCCAGCAGCTTAGTTCGGGGGAACACTGAAGCTTTCTTT.